These 4 T cell receptor beta chains share one sample of origin, sequenced in a study of blood T cell repertoires in COVID-19. Produced via immunoSEQ multiplex PCR; TCRdb's table is partial and in-frame only. The table shows about 40,000 clones, with roughly nine tenths occurring only once. Sequencing was done on a sample of peripheral blood. Receptor source: a man aged 60 to 69 with COVID-19, enrolled during active disease.

The rearrangement links TRBV19 to TRBJ2-7; TRBD1 aligns across 9 bases. CDR1 and CDR2 from the germline V gene are LNHDA and SQIVND (reference sequence). The CDR3 has 15 amino acids. Unmatched junction bases numbered 9, after V lost 4 bases and J lost 5 bases. The CDR3 sequence: CASSSAGQGFDEQYF. The CDR3 nucleotides read TGTGCCAGTAGTAGCGCGGGACAGGGCTTCGACGAGCAGTACTTC.

The chain combines TRBV7-6 with TRBJ2-5; 7 nucleotides align to TRBD1. The CDR3 consists of 15 residues. J lost 5 bases, V lost 4 bases, and 10 bases had no gene match. Germline V gene lookup returns CDR1 SGHVS and CDR2 FNYEAQ. In nucleotides, the CDR3 is TGTGCCAGCAGCTCAACTGACAGGGCCCGTGAGACCCAGTACTTC. Protein product: CASSSTDRARETQYF. Looking up the rest from reference TRBV7-6 and TRBJ2-5 gives the full variable domain: GAGVSQSPRYKVTKRGQDVALRCDPISGHVSLYWYRQALGQGPEFLTYFNYEAQQDKSGLPNDRFSAERPEGSISTLTIQRTEQRDSAMYRCASSSTDRARETQYFGPGTRLLVL.

The chain couples TRBV29-1 to TRBJ2-1; 13 bases line up with TRBD2. The V segment lost 4 bases and the J segment 9 bases; nucleotides outside the gene matches: 12. The CDR3 contains 16 residues. Germline-derived CDR1 and CDR2 are SQVTM and ANQGSEA. Written as DNA, the CDR3 is TGCAGCGTTGCGCCAGTTGGACTAGCGGGGGCCAGTGAGCAGTTCTTC. It specifies CSVAPVGLAGASEQFF.

The chain joins TRBV6-1 to TRBJ2-7, with 8 bases matching TRBD2. The CDR3 has 13 amino acids. CDR1 and CDR2 (germline): MNHNS, SASEGT. V was pared by 2 bases and J by 6 bases, with 3 bases of the junction left unmatched. CDR3 region: CASSELLAAEQYF. The CDR3 coding sequence is TGTGCCAGCAGTGAACTACTAGCGGCCGAGCAGTACTTC.